This TCR beta chain originates from a study of cytomegalovirus exposure and HLA in healthy donors (dated by TCRdb to the late 2010s). Regarding the complete study: In an earlier analysis of roughly 590 of the donors, 250 to 350 Gb of sequence data and 90 million to 130 million unique TCR beta sequences from 150 million to 200 million T cells were reported. An early release covering 550 to 650 HLA-typed donors comprised roughly 300 gigabases of sequencing data and around 86 million unique TCR sequences. Of the roughly 410 genotyped donors, approximately 81% were placed in the genetic ancestry cluster associated with self-reported Caucasian donors. The aim of the study was to test whether cataloging public T cell receptors could identify signatures of past pathogen exposure. The study profiled the T cell repertoires of hundreds of subjects by immunosequencing and related them to cytomegalovirus serostatus. Along with the roughly 670-subject first cohort, a separate validation cohort of about 110 different subjects was used. High-throughput TCR immunosequencing, statistical association of individual TCRs with disease status, and machine learning were combined to predict cytomegalovirus infection status. A later analysis re-examined previously published TCR beta repertoires from over 500 donors and added high-resolution HLA genotyping to investigate patterns of TCR occurrence. Rather than using new phenotypic data, the later analysis identified candidate immune exposures from TCR beta sequences and from how often those sequences occurred across donors. In an earlier analysis of over 550 of the donors, high-throughput TCR beta sequencing was used to judge whether each TCR beta V gene segment behaved as functional or pseudogenic. Donor age, sex, ethnicity and CMV serostatus were compiled alongside the repertoire data. A later genetic analysis took genome-wide SNP genotypes for about 55% of the roughly 700 donors and used that subset as a discovery cohort. Every repertoire in the discovery cohort had been generated on one and the same sequencing platform. Both class I and class II loci were covered by HLA typing, at four-digit resolution. The number of donors typed differed by locus, with about 629-630 for A, B, C, DRB1 and DQB1, about 500 for DQA1, approximately 580 for DPA1, and 400 to 490 for DPB1. About 5 DR-DQ haplotypes were handled as single units for association and clustering, since linkage in the cohort was strong. Among almost 400 genotyped donors of the cohort, an average of around 240,000 unique TCR beta nucleotide sequences were sequenced per donor, roughly 18% of them non-productive. The paper as a whole reports these results and caveats: Strong co-occurrence of HLA alleles, especially DR and DQ, made assigning TCR associations to individual alleles difficult. Presence/absence analyses assumed roughly uniform sequencing depth across donors, an assumption that may not hold. Correlated functional status among segregating V segments might reflect linkage disequilibrium, but an unknown experimental factor could not be ruled out. A total of 150 or so TCR beta chains were listed by the study as associated with cytomegalovirus. In a later analysis, the rate of TCR association differed among HLA loci, with DRB1 alleles having the most associated TCRs and HLA-C alleles having the fewest. In a later analysis, HLA-associated TCR beta chains showed more clonal expansion and lower generation probabilities than non-associated chains that were equally common. In a later analysis, more than 15,000 TCR beta sequences were associated with specific HLA alleles at a false discovery rate of 0.05. Across donors, most TCR sequences were observed very rarely, whereas some public TCRs were present in many individuals. The sequencing pipeline was judged likely to have produced a cluster of highly shared sequence variants as a technical artifact. A later analysis reported that several top co-occurrence clusters appeared linked to parvovirus B19, influenza, CMV and Epstein-Barr virus. V-gene and J-gene trimming of TCR beta chains was associated with a missense DCLRE1C variant in a later genetic analysis, and the association was replicated in an independent cohort. In an earlier analysis of approximately 590 of the donors, most TCR beta V segments appeared in productive rearrangements about 87% or about 30% of the time, broadly matching IMGT annotations. It was suggested by the authors that the approach could potentially be generalized to other disease states and immunological phenotypes. Because some donors lacked HLA typing at each locus, the association tests relied only on the typed subset. In vitro tests confirmed that a few of the cytomegalovirus-associated TCR beta chains recognize cytomegalovirus antigens. A further reported finding was that TCR beta sequences accurately predicted the HLA-A and HLA-B alleles for most subjects in the first cohort. Some IMGT-functional V segments, including TRBV6-2 and TRBV6-3, could not be distinguished by the 87-base-pair reads and were therefore excluded. In a later analysis, most CMV-associated TCR beta chains were found to appear HLA-restricted, with HLA associations seemingly driven largely by CMV exposure. In both the original and validation cohorts, the classifier was reported to diagnose cytomegalovirus status with high specificity and sensitivity. The earlier analysis of a few hundred of the donors excluded some 15 rarely observed V segments, including chromosome 9 orphons, because counts were too low. Compared with the roughly 670-donor mean, donors in an Asian-associated ancestry cluster had fewer N-insertions in productive TCRs, according to a later genetic analysis. Immune exposure information for the cohort was limited to CMV serostatus. The cohort was sequenced for TCR beta chains only, and without alpha or paired-chain data the features that could be detected were limited.

The cohort was made up of 650 to 700 healthy bone marrow donors. All cohort members were sampled while nominally healthy, although unrecorded immune exposures were likely present. The donor was CMV seropositive and was included in the group of 250 to 300 seropositive cohort members. Every donor gave a peripheral blood sample, and the peripheral blood mononuclear cells from that sample were used for TCR beta sequencing. Genomic DNA extraction from the blood cell samples was performed with the Qiagen DNeasy Blood Extraction Kit. The CDR3 goes from the cysteine to the phenylalanine over 10 residues. Just CDR3 DNA is preserved here, 30 bases in frame from base 1. V is cut by 10 bases and J by 5 bases, and the space between the germline ends is 8 bases. Looking up the germline V gene yields CDR1 ENHRY and CDR2 SYGVKD. As for this clone: Its antigen has not been determined. The input lacks base qualities; no much larger clone sits a single base away.

The library relied on the immunoSEQ multiplex PCR assay. For the multiplex PCR, a mixture combining 60 forward primers for TCR Vbeta segments and 13 reverse primers for TCR Jbeta segments was used. The CDR3 region of rearranged TCR beta genes was amplified from genomic DNA with a multiplex PCR assay. On the Illumina HiSeq System, the amplified TCR beta libraries were sequenced as 87-base-pair reads. As for the original processing: Across the 670 or so repertoires, a later analysis counted 80 million or so unique TCR beta chains, 9.5 million to 12 million of which were shared by at least two donors. Raw reads were error-corrected and collapsed into unique sequences with a nearest-neighbor algorithm that merged closely related sequences to remove PCR and sequencing errors. Alignment of CDR3 sequences to IMGT reference sequences was used to assign V, D and J gene segments. Each retained sequence needed at least a six-nucleotide match to both a V gene segment and a J gene segment. A rearrangement counted as productive if the CDR3 had no stop codons and remained in frame with V and J, and every other rearrangement counted as non-productive. Following IMGT convention, CDR3 was defined as the stretch from the second conserved V-encoded cysteine up to the conserved J-encoded phenylalanine. The earlier analysis of some 550 of the donors excluded any sequence lacking an unambiguous match to a single V gene segment. In an earlier analysis of roughly 500 of the donors, V segments were called functional above 56.7% productive rearrangements and were called segregating when the between-donor standard deviation exceeded 5%. To diagnose cytomegalovirus status from the catalog of TCR beta chain sequences, a statistical classification framework was built. In a later analysis, TCR nucleotide sequences were compared against IMGT/GENE-DB human TR gene sequences so that V and J genes could be assigned. A later analysis assigned CDR3 sequences and most-parsimonious VDJ recombination scenarios with the TCRdist pipeline. In a later analysis, each TCR beta chain was defined by its CDR3 amino acid sequence together with its V-gene family, and reads lacking a unique V-gene family were excluded. As a way to deal with suspected cross-contamination and a sequencing artifact, a later analysis dropped 450 to 600 nucleotide sequences that were highly shared and had low generation probability. In a later analysis, a clonal expansion index was calculated for each public chain from normalized within-repertoire ranks of inferred template counts. In a later analysis, generation probabilities were computed with a VDJ recombination model fitted to out-of-frame rearrangements, and the resulting probabilities were checked against IGoR. A later analysis scored TCR-TCR, TCR-HLA and TCR-CMV co-occurrence with hypergeometric tests, applying a repertoire-size bias correction to TCR pairs. To estimate false discovery rates, a later analysis permuted the HLA or CMV assignments 20 times. In a later analysis, co-occurring TCRs were grouped using DBSCAN, with TCRdist sequence similarity added in when clustering inside HLA-allele-positive subsets. Repertoires with fewer than 30,000 or more than 120,000 public chains were left out of co-occurrence clustering, as were four to six repertoires with anomalous nucleotide sharing. The source is immuneACCESS, and TCRdb retained only in-frame sequences with V and J called. Part of the clones is not carried over; for the studies checked, unresolved V genes explain less than half of this, and the remainder is unexplained. That table is the source of V, J and clone size, and D and trimming were worked out from the DNA. This sample holds under 200,000 clones; 9.5% to 15% were observed only once. The biggest ten clones account for less than 8.5% of the sample.

This sequence uses TRBV10-3 and TRBJ1-1; the best D guess is TRBD1, with 6 bases matching. The source material was PBMCs. This TCR was recovered from a man in his forties or fifties in good health and CMV-seropositive. The encoded CDR3 is CATGTTEAFF. The DNA is as follows: TGTGCCACCGGGACAACTGAAGCTTTCTTT.